The 29 T cell receptor beta chains in this list originate from one sample, sequenced in a study of molecular identifiers for immune sequencing clone quantification. TCRdb re-called the PCR reads through MiXCR, storing one row per CDR3 protein. The table shows about 630,000 distinct CDR3 sequences, with 25% occurring only once. The sequenced material came from naive CD8+ T cells from blood, with Jurkat cell RNA spiked in. Subset reported: FACS-sorted CD8+CD4-CCR7+CD45RA+ naive T cells. These receptors originate from a human donor in good health. Some libraries in this study had Jurkat cell RNA spiked in.

The chain is built from TRBV28 and TRBJ1-5; 7 positions match TRBD1. Germline trimming cut 9 bases from V and 2 bases from J; bases unmatched to any gene: 7. The CDR3 is 14 residues long. The germline gives CDR1 MDHEN, CDR2 SYDVKM. The CDR3 region is CASHWDSGNQPQHF. In DNA form, the CDR3 reads TGTGCCAGTCACTGGGACAGTGGCAATCAGCCCCAGCATTTT. Looking up the rest from reference TRBV28 and TRBJ1-5 gives the full variable domain: DVKVTQSSRYLVKRTGEKVFLECVQDMDHENMFWYRQDPGLGLRLIYFSYDVKMKEKGDIPEGYSVSREKKERFSLILESASTNQTSMYLCASHWDSGNQPQHFGDGTRLSIL.

Only a few counts were recorded for this clonotype. Written as DNA, the CDR3 is TGTGCCTGTAGAGACCGAGAGACCCAGTACTTC. Translating gives CACRDRETQYF. The V call is TRBV30, the J call TRBJ2-5; D is undetermined. Germline V gene sequence: CDR1 GTSNPN, CDR2 SVGIG (reference sequence). Trimming stripped 6 bases from V and 4 bases from J, with 9 bases between. The CDR3 has 11 amino acids.

The V gene is TRBV20-1, the J gene TRBJ1-2; D is uncertain. This CDR3 has 15 residues. CDR1 is DFQATT and CDR2 is SNEGSKA in the germline V gene (reference sequence). V was trimmed by 6 bases and J by 0 bases, leaving 17 bases between them. The CDR3 DNA sequence: TGCAGTGCCCTCTTCGTGGAGTCTGCTAACTATGGCTACACCTTC. This gives the protein CSALFVESANYGYTF.

Concerning this clonotype itself: The CDR3 carries no conserved terminal phenylalanine or tryptophan, so it likely arises from a read error. This chain connects TRBV27 to TRBJ2-1; maybe TRBD2 (5 bases). Germline V gene lookup returns CDR1 MNHEY and CDR2 SMNVEV (reference sequence). V lost 2 bases and J lost 3, with 17 bases in between. The CDR3 sequence is 17 residues long. The CDR3 bases are TGTGCCAGCAGTTTAGATCCTAGCTCCCTCTACTACAATGAGCAGTTCCTC. Translated, it gives CASSLDPSSLYYNEQFL.

CDR3 loop: CSARVKGIGSTEAFF. CDR3 DNA sequence: TGCAGTGCTAGGGTGAAGGGTATTGGGAGTACTGAAGCTTTCTTT. The V and J genes are TRBV20-1 and TRBJ1-1; D is unclear. V shed 3 bases and J shed 5 bases, with 19 bases lying between them. The germline gives CDR1 DFQATT, CDR2 SNEGSKA (reference sequence). CDR3 length: 15 residues.

Comment on this clonotype: Its ends do not fully match the called genes, so a read error is possible. The chain combines TRBV6-5 with TRBJ1-3; a possible D gene is TRBD1 (5 bases). This CDR3 is 17 amino acids long. Germline values: CDR1 MNHEY, CDR2 SVGAGI. CDR3: CASSYSNLQGVGNTVYF. CDR3 nucleotides: TGTGCCAGCAGTTACTCGAATCTGCAGGGAGTTGGAAACACCGTATATTTT.

This clonotype was observed at least ten times. The V and J genes are TRBV20-1 and TRBJ1-5; 9 bases match TRBD1. Looked up from germline, CDR1 is DFQATT and CDR2 is SNEGSKA (reference sequence). Trimming took 0 bases from V and 0 from J; bases not matched to a gene: 3. This CDR3 is 16 amino acids long. The CDR3 is CSARDYRGHSNQPQHF. The CDR3 bases are TGCAGTGCTAGAGATTACAGGGGGCATAGCAATCAGCCCCAGCATTTT.

The table lists this clonotype with a few counts. The chain uses TRBV5-1 and TRBJ2-7, with TRBD1 matching over 9 bases. The CDR3 is 15 residues long. Losses at the gene ends were 4 bases for V and 6 bases for J; bases not matched to a gene: 11. From germline, CDR1 is SGHRS and CDR2 YFSETQ. The DNA of the CDR3 is TGCGCCAGCAGCGGAACCGGGACAGGGTTGCTCGAGCAGTACTTC. It yields the protein CASSGTGTGLLEQYF.

Ten or more counts support this clonotype. This rearrangement joins TRBV12-3 or TRBV12-4 to TRBJ1-5; no reliable D call. The CDR3 runs 15 residues. The V end was cut by 4 bases, the J end by 0 bases, with 10 bases between. For the CDR3, the DNA is TGTGCCAGCAGTTCCCGACGGAATAGCAATCAGCCCCAGCATTTT. It specifies CASSSRRNSNQPQHF.

V and J are TRBV27 and TRBJ1-5; no clear D. The CDR3 is 15 amino acids. V shed 5 bases and J shed 2 bases, with 13 bases lying between them. CDR1 and CDR2 (germline): MNHEY, SMNVEV (reference sequence). DNA of the CDR3: TGTGCCAGCAGTCACCACTTAGATGGCAATCAGCCCCAGCATTTT. This translates into CASSHHLDGNQPQHF.

This chain uses TRBV7-9 with TRBJ2-7, with D perhaps matching TRBD2 (5 bases). V dropped 5 bases and J dropped 4 bases, with 18 bases sitting between them. In germline, CDR1 is SEHNR, CDR2 FQNEAQ (reference sequence). The CDR3 contains 15 residues. The CDR3 DNA follows: TGTGCCAGCAGCCCCTCTACCGGGGTAATGTACGAGCAGTACTTC. The encoded protein is CASSPSTGVMYEQYF. Based on the CDR3 plus reference TRBV7-9 and TRBJ2-7, the full variable domain is DTGVSQNPRHKITKRGQNVTFRCDPISEHNRLYWYRQTLGQGPEFLTYFQNEAQLEKSRLLSDRFSAERPKGSFSTLEIQRTEQGDSAMYLCASSPSTGVMYEQYFGPGTRLTVT.

The V call is TRBV30, the J call TRBJ2-5; 10 nucleotides align to TRBD2. The CDR3 runs 17 residues. CDR1 GTSNPN and CDR2 SVGIG come from the germline V gene (reference sequence). Trimming removed 5 bases from V and 3 bases from J; junction bases left unmatched: 15. The CDR3 loop reads CAWDASGSGGSKETQYF. Here the CDR3 DNA reads TGTGCCTGGGATGCCTCAGGTAGCGGGGGGTCGAAAGAGACCCAGTACTTC. Supplemented by reference TRBV30 and TRBJ2-5, the full variable domain reads SQTIHQWPATLVQPVGSPLSLECTVEGTSNPNLYWYRQAAGRGLQLLFYSVGIGQISSEVPQNLSASRPQDRQFILSSKKLLLSDSGFYLCAWDASGSGGSKETQYFGPGTRLLVL.

This clonotype was seen only a few times. The rearrangement links TRBV7-6 to TRBJ2-7; 9 bases map to TRBD1. The CDR3 is 15 amino acids. Germline loops: CDR1 SGHVS, CDR2 FNYEAQ. Trimming removed 5 bases from V and 2 bases from J; junction bases left unmatched: 7. The CDR3 is CASSQDRGFAYEQYF. CDR3 sequence (DNA): TGTGCCAGCAGCCAGGACAGGGGATTCGCCTACGAGCAGTACTTC.

Concerning this clonotype: Since a much larger clone is just one base distant, this may be a read error. V is TRBV29-1 and J is TRBJ2-7; 9 bases are shared with TRBD2. Looked up from germline, CDR1 is SQVTM and CDR2 is ANQGSEA. The CDR3 contains 12 residues. The DNA for the CDR3 is TGCGGCGTCGATAGCGGGAGACTCGAGCAGTACTTC. It translates to CGVDSGRLEQYF.

In regard to this clonotype: One end of the junction varies from germline; a read error may be responsible. The rearrangement joins TRBV3-1 to TRBJ2-2; D possibly uses TRBD1 or TRBD2 (5 bases each). This CDR3 has 16 residues. In germline, CDR1 is LGHDT, CDR2 YNNKEL (reference sequence). CDR3 region: CASSQDDASNTGALFF. The CDR3 bases are TGTGCCAGCAGCCAAGACGATGCTTCGAACACCGGGGCGCTGTTTTTT.

This clonotype was found many times. The rearrangement joins TRBV7-9 to TRBJ2-7; 7 bases align to TRBD2. Germline-derived CDR1 and CDR2 are SEHNR and FQNEAQ (reference sequence). The CDR3 contains 15 residues. The V gene end was trimmed by 2 bases and the J gene end by 7 bases; junction bases not matched to a gene: 11. CDR3 DNA sequence: TGTGCCAGCAGCTTAATGGGGGAGGGCCTCCGAGAGCAGTACTTC. Its translation is CASSLMGEGLREQYF.

This clonotype was seen a handful of times. The chain links TRBV7-2 to TRBJ2-3; tentatively, D is TRBD2 (5 bases). Deletions cut 4 bases from V and 6 bases from J, with 11 bases between. The CDR3 extends over 13 amino acids. Germline assignment: CDR1 SGHTA and CDR2 FQGNSA. As DNA, the CDR3 is TGTGCCAGCAGCTCTAGCCTCTGGGATACGCAGTATTTT. Translated, it gives CASSSSLWDTQYF.

This clonotype was counted a few times. This chain links TRBV30 with TRBJ1-4, with D possibly being TRBD1 (5 bases). Germline V gene sequence: CDR1 GTSNPN, CDR2 SVGIG (reference sequence). The CDR3 is made up of 14 amino acids. V lost 8 bases and J 0 bases, leaving 13 bases between the germline ends. CDR3 coding DNA: TGTGCCGGCATTGGGGGATCAACTAATGAAAAACTGTTTTTT. This codes for CAGIGGSTNEKLFF.

This clonotype was observed many times. V usage is TRBV4-1 and J usage is TRBJ2-5; D not certain. Trimming left V 1 base short and J 5 bases short, with 14 bases between. Germline-derived CDR1 and CDR2 are MGHRA and YSYEKL. The CDR3 sequence is 15 residues long. The CDR3 loop reads CASSQGSRLVETQYF. The CDR3 region has the DNA TGCGCCAGCAGCCAAGGATCACGCCTCGTGGAGACCCAGTACTTC.

This clonotype was picked up many times. The chain has TRBV29-1 and TRBJ2-3; no clear D. The CDR3 has 13 amino acids. Germline CDR1 reads SQVTM; CDR2 reads ANQGSEA. With 2 bases removed from V and 2 bases from J, the gap between germline ends came to 8 bases. Here the CDR3 DNA reads TGCAGCGTTGAAACGGGCGACACAGATACGCAGTATTTT. This sequence encodes CSVETGDTDTQYF.

This clonotype was detected only once. Germline and junction disagree at one end, which may indicate a read error. This chain links TRBV10-3 with TRBJ2-7; the D gene is possibly TRBD2 (5 bases). Looked up from germline, CDR1 is ENHRY and CDR2 is SYGVKD. The CDR3 has 13 amino acids. CDR3 DNA: TGTGCCACCAGTGGTTGGGAGTCCGACGAGCAGTACTTC. This codes for CATSGWESDEQYF.

The chain carries TRBV29-1 and TRBJ2-7; TRBD1 aligns across 9 bases. CDR1 and CDR2 (germline): SQVTM, ANQGSEA. CDR3 size: 14 residues. With 7 bases clipped from V and 0 bases from J, the junction kept 7 bases outside the gene matches. The CDR3 reads CSGTGQGSSYEQYF. DNA of the CDR3: TGCAGCGGTACGGGACAGGGAAGCTCCTACGAGCAGTACTTC.

This clonotype was counted many times. The chain combines TRBV5-1 with TRBJ1-1; possibly TRBD1 for D (6 bases). The CDR3 runs 15 residues. V dropped 1 base and J dropped 4 bases, with 14 bases sitting between them. In germline, CDR1 is SGHRS, CDR2 YFSETQ. This CDR3 is CASSLTGQSATEAFF. The CDR3 DNA reads as TGCGCCAGCAGCTTGACCGGACAGTCGGCCACTGAAGCTTTCTTT.

With regard to this clonotype: Given a much more abundant clone one base away, this may be a read error. This chain links TRBV20-1 with TRBJ2-3, with D hard to call. With 4 bases removed from V and 2 bases from J, the gap between germline ends came to 13 bases. There are 14 residues in the CDR3. Germline CDR1 reads DFQATT; CDR2 reads SNEGSKA (reference sequence). The CDR3 is CSATASGDTDTQYF. Written as DNA, the CDR3 is TGCAGTGCTACTGCGAGTGGGGACACAGATACGCAGTATTTT.

The rearrangement links TRBV10-3 to TRBJ2-3, with a possible D match to TRBD2 (5 bases). Trimming stripped 3 bases from V and 5 bases from J, with 12 bases between. This CDR3 is 14 amino acids long. CDR1 and CDR2 from the germline V gene are ENHRY and SYGVKD. The CDR3 DNA reads as TGTGCCATCAGTGATCCCACTAGAGGAGATACGCAGTATTTT. Translating it yields CAISDPTRGDTQYF.

A note on this clonotype: A clone one base away is much larger, so this may be a read error. J is TRBJ1-1 and V is TRBV6-5; D is perhaps TRBD1 (6 bases). V was trimmed by 1 base and J by 4 bases, leaving 13 bases between them. In germline, CDR1 is MNHEY, CDR2 SVGAGI. The CDR3 runs to 15 residues. The CDR3 sequence is CASSYLNGGGTEAFF. CDR3 DNA sequence: TGTGCCAGCAGTTACTTGAACGGGGGCGGCACTGAAGCTTTCTTT.

This clonotype was seen repeatedly, ten times or more. V is TRBV5-1 and J is TRBJ2-5, with 7 bases identical to TRBD1. V shed 2 bases, J shed 1 base, and the junction held 5 bases outside the gene matches. This CDR3 comprises 15 residues. Germline CDR1 is SGHRS and CDR2 is YFSETQ. CDR3 sequence: CASSLLGQVQETQYF. The CDR3, as DNA: TGCGCCAGCAGCTTACTTGGACAGGTCCAAGAGACCCAGTACTTC.

The chain recombines TRBV2 with TRBJ2-7; no clear D gene. The CDR3 runs to 11 residues. Per the germline V gene, CDR1 is SNHLY and CDR2 is FYNNEI. Trimming left V 8 bases short and J 0 bases short, with 5 bases between. Written as DNA, the CDR3 is TGTGCCAGCTTTACCTCCTACGAGCAGTACTTC. Protein product: CASFTSYEQYF. The variable domain in full, with the rest retrieved from reference TRBV2 and TRBJ2-7, is EPEVTQTPSHQVTQMGQEVILRCVPISNHLYFYWYRQILGQKVEFLVSFYNNEISEKSEIFDDQFSVERPDGSNFTLKIRSTKLEDSAMYFCASFTSYEQYFGPGTRLTVT.

This clonotype was seen a handful of times. V is TRBV27 and J is TRBJ2-1, with D tentatively TRBD2 (7 bases). V lost 4 bases and J 2 bases, leaving 18 bases between the germline ends. Germline-derived CDR1 and CDR2 are MNHEY and SMNVEV (reference sequence). The CDR3 is 17 residues long. The CDR3 DNA reads as TGTGCCAGCAGTTCCCAAGGAGTAGGGGGGGCCTACAATGAGCAGTTCTTC. This translates into CASSSQGVGGAYNEQFF.